This T cell receptor (beta chain) was profiled in a study of blood T cell repertoires in COVID-19. Original data processing: Reference gene primer amplification yielded estimated nucleated cell counts. Only in-frame clones appear in the TCRdb table, and some are missing; sequencing was by immunoSEQ multiplex PCR. The V and J calls and clone size are taken from that table; D and trimming were inferred from the DNA. The data contain about 170,000 clones, roughly 90% of them singletons. This CDR3 has 14 residues. Germline V gives CDR1 LNHDA, CDR2 SQIVND (reference sequence). Unmatched junction bases numbered 7, after V lost 5 bases and J lost 6 bases.

The TCR was taken from a young woman who had recovered from COVID-19. Sequencing was performed on PBMCs or T cells enriched from blood (not recorded which). This sequence joins TRBV19 and TRBJ2-3, with 8 bases that match TRBD1. This chain's CDR3 is CASSVQGAKDTQYF. CDR3 nucleotides: TGTGCCAGTAGTGTTCAGGGGGCTAAGGATACGCAGTATTTT.